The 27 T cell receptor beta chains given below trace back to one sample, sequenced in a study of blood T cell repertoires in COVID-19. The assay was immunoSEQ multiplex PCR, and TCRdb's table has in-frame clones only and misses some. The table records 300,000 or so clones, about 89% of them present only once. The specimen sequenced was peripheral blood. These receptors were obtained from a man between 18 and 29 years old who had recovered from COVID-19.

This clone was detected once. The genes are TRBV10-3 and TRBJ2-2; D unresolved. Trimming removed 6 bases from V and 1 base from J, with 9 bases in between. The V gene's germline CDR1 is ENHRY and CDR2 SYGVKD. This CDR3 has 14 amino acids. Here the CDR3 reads CAIRAPGNTGELFF. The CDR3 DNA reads TGTGCCATCAGGGCCCCAGGGAACACCGGGGAGCTGTTTTTT.

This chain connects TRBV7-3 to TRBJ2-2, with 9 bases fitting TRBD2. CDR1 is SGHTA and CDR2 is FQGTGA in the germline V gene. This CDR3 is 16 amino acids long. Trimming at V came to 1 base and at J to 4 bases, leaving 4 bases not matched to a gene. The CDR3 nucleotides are TGTGCCAGCAGCTTAAATAGCGGGGGTGTCACCGGGGAGCTGTTTTTT. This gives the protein CASSLNSGGVTGELFF.

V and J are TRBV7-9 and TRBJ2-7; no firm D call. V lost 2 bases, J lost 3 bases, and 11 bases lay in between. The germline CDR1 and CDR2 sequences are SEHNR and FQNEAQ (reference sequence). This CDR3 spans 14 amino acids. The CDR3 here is CASSLINQDYEQYF. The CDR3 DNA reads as TGTGCCAGCAGCTTAATAAACCAGGACTACGAGCAGTACTTC.

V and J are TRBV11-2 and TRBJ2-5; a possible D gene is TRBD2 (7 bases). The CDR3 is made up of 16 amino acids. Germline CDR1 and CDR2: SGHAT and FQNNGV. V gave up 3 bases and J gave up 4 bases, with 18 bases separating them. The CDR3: CASSLGGTGARETQYF. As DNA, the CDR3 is TGTGCCAGCAGCTTGGGGGGGACGGGGGCGAGAGAGACCCAGTACTTC.

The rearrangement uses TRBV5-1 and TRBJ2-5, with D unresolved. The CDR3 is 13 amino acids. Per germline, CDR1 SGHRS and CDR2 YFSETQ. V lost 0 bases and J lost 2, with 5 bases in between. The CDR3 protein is CASSLVQQETQYF. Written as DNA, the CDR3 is TGCGCCAGCAGCTTGGTCCAGCAAGAGACCCAGTACTTC.

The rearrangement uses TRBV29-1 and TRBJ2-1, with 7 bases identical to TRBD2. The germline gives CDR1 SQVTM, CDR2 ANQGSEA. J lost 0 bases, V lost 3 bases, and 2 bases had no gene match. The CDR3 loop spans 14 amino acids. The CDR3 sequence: CSVESGISYNEQFF. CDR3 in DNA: TGCAGCGTTGAGAGCGGGATCTCCTACAATGAGCAGTTCTTC.

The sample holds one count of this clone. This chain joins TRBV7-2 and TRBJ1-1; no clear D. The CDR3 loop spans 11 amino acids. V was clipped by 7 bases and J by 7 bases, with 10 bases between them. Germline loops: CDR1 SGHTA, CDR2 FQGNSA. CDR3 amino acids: CASTSSGEAFF. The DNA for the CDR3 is TGTGCCAGCACCTCTAGTGGTGAAGCTTTCTTT.

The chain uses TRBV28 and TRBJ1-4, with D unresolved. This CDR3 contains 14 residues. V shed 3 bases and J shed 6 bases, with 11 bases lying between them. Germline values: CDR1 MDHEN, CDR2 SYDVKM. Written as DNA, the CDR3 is TGTGCCAGCAGTTTCTTCCTGAGTGATGAAAAACTGTTTTTT. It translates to CASSFFLSDEKLFF.

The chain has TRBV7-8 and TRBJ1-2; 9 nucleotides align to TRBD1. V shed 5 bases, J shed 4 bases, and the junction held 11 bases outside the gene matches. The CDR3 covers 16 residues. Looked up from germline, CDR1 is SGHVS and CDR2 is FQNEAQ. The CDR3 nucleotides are TGTGCCAGCAGCCACACCACAGGGGGCCCCCTCTATGGCTACACCTTC. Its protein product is CASSHTTGGPLYGYTF.

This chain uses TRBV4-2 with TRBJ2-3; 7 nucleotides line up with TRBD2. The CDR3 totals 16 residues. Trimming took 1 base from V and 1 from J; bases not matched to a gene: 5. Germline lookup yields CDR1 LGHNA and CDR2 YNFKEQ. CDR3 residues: CASSQVEAGGTDTQYF. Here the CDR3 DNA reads TGTGCCAGCAGCCAAGTGGAGGCGGGAGGCACAGATACGCAGTATTTT.

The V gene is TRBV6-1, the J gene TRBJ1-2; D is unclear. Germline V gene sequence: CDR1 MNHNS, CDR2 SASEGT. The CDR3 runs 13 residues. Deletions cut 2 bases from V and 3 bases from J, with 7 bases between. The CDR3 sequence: CASSEYGDYGYTF. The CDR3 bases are TGTGCCAGCAGTGAATACGGGGACTATGGCTACACCTTC.

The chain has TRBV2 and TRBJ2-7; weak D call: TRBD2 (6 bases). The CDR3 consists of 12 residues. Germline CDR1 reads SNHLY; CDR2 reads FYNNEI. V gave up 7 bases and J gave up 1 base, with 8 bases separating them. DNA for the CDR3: TGTGCCAGCAAGGAGGGTTCCTACGAGCAGTACTTC. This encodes CASKEGSYEQYF.

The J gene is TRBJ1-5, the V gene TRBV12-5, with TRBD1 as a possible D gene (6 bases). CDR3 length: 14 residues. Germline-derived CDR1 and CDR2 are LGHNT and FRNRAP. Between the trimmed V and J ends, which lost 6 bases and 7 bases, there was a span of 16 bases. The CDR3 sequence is CASGLQTGQQPQHF. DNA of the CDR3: TGTGCTAGTGGCTTGCAGACAGGCCAGCAGCCCCAGCATTTT.

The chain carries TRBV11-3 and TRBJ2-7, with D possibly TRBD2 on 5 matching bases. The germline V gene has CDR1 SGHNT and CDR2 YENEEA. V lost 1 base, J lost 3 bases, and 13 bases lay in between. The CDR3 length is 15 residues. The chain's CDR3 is CASSLGTGIYYEQYF. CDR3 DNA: TGTGCCAGCAGCTTAGGAACCGGGATCTACTACGAGCAGTACTTC.

CDR3: CASSSPRAGANYGYTF. Written as DNA, the CDR3 is TGTGCCAGCAGTTCCCCCCGGGCAGGGGCAAACTATGGCTACACCTTC. V is TRBV6-5 and J is TRBJ1-2, with D tentatively TRBD1 (6 bases). The CDR3 runs to 16 residues. CDR1 is MNHEY and CDR2 is SVGAGI in the germline V gene. With 4 bases removed from V and 2 bases from J, the gap between germline ends came to 17 bases.

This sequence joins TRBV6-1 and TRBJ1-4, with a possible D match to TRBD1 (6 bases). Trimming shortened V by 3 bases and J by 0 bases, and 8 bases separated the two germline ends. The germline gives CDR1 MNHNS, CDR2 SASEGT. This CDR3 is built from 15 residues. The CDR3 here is CASSDRGATNEKLFF. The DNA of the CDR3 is TGTGCCAGCAGTGACAGGGGTGCAACTAATGAAAAACTGTTTTTT.

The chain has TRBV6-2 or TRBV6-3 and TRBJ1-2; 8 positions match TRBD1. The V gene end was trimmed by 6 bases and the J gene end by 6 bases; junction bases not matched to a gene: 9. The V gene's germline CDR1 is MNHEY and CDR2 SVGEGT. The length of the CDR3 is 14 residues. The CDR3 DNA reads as TGTGCCAGCAGCCCACCGGACAGGGTTGATGGCTACACCTTC. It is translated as CASSPPDRVDGYTF.

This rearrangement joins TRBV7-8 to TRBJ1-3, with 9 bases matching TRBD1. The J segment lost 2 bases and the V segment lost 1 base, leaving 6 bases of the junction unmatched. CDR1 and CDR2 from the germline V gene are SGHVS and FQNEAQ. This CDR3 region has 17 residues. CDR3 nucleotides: TGTGCCAGCAGCTTAGGTCCCACAGGGGGCGCTGGAAACACCATATATTTT. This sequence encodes CASSLGPTGGAGNTIYF.

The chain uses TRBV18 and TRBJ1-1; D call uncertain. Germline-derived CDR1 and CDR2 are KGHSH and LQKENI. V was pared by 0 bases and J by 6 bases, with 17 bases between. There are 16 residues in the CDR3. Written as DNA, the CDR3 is TGTGCCAGCTCACCACCTTCTCCTGCGGTTTGGTCTGAAGCTTTCTTT. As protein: CASSPPSPAVWSEAFF.

CDR3 protein: CASSLEGGLHEQFF. CDR3 sequence (DNA): TGTGCCAGCAGCTTAGAAGGGGGCCTCCATGAGCAGTTCTTC. The rearrangement joins TRBV7-9 to TRBJ2-1; TRBD1 matches 7 bases. Germline CDR1 is SEHNR and CDR2 is FQNEAQ (reference sequence). There are 14 residues in the CDR3. The J segment lost 8 bases and the V segment lost 1 base, leaving 5 bases of the junction unmatched. Variable domain in full (rest from reference TRBV7-9 and TRBJ2-1): DTGVSQNPRHKITKRGQNVTFRCDPISEHNRLYWYRQTLGQGPEFLTYFQNEAQLEKSRLLSDRFSAERPKGSFSTLEIQRTEQGDSAMYLCASSLEGGLHEQFFGPGTRLTVL.

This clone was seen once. CDR3: CASSYSRGGMGYEQYF. CDR3 nucleotides: TGTGCCAGCAGTTACTCGAGGGGGGGGATGGGCTACGAGCAGTACTTC. The chain recombines TRBV6-6 with TRBJ2-7; TRBD2 is a possible D gene (7 bases). The CDR3 sequence is 16 residues long. V was shortened by 0 bases and J by 3 bases, with 15 bases between the two germline ends. Per germline, CDR1 MNHNY and CDR2 SVGAGI (reference sequence).

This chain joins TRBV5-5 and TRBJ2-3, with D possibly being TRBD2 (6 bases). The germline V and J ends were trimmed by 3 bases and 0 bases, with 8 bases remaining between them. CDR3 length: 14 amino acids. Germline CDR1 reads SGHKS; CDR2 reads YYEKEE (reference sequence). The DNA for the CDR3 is TGTGCCAGCAGCTCGGGACTTAGCACAGATACGCAGTATTTT. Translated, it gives CASSSGLSTDTQYF.

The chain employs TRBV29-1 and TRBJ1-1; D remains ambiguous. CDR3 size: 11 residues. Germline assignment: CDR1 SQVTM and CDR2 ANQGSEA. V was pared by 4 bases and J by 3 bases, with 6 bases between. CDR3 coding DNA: TGCAGCGTTGCCAGGTACACTGAAGCTTTCTTT. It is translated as CSVARYTEAFF. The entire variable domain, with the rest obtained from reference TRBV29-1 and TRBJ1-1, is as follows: SAVISQKPSRDICQRGTSLTIQCQVDSQVTMMFWYRQQPGQSLTLIATANQGSEATYESGFVIDKFPISRPNLTFSTLTVSNMSPEDSSIYLCSVARYTEAFFGQGTRLTVV.

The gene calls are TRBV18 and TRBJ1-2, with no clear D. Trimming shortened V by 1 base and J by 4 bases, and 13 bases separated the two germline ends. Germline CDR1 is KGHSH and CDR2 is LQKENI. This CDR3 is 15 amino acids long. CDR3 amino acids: CASSPQITELYGYTF. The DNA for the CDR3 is TGTGCCAGCTCACCACAGATCACAGAACTCTATGGCTACACCTTC.

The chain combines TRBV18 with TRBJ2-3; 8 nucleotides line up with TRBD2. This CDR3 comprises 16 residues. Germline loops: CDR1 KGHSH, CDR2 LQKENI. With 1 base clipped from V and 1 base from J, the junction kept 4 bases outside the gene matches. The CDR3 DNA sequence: TGTGCCAGCTCACCACAATTACTAGCGGGCACAGATACGCAGTATTTT. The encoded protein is CASSPQLLAGTDTQYF.

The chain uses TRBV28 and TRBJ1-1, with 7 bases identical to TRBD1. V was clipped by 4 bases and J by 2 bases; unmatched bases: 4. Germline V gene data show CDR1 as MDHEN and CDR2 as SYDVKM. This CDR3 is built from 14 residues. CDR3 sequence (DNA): TGTGCCAGCAGTTCGGGACAGACAAACACTGAAGCTTTCTTT. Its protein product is CASSSGQTNTEAFF.

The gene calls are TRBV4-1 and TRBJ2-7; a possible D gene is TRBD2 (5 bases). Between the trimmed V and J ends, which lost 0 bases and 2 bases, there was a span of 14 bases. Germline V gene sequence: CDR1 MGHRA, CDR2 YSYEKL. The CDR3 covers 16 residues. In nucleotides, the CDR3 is TGCGCCAGCAGCCAAGATTTCGGGGAGTTCCCCTACGAGCAGTACTTC. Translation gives CASSQDFGEFPYEQYF.